These T cell receptor beta chains were read from a single sample in a study of blood T cell repertoires in COVID-19. Data came from immunoSEQ multiplex PCR; TCRdb stores just in-frame clones and leaves some out. The data contain about 370,000 clones, around 89% of them singletons. Sequences were obtained from PBMCs or T cells enriched from blood (not recorded which). Receptors were obtained from a man aged 18 to 35 who had recovered from COVID-19. Each CDR3 is given with its conserved first and last residue. A D gene is named only where the DNA matches it firmly. Not every row has a clone size; where given, it reads once, few, many or a size class.

D	J	V	size	DNA	CDR3
TRBD1	TRBJ2-6	TRBV19	NA	TGTGCCAGTAGACGGCAGGGGGCATTATCCAACGTCCTGACTTTC	CASRRQGALSNVLTF
NA	TRBJ1-2	TRBV20-1	NA	TGCAGTGCTAGTCCAGGGCAAGGGATAAACTTC	CSASPGQGINF
NA	TRBJ2-1	TRBV28	NA	TGTGCCAGCAGTTTAGGGTGGGTGGCTAGCTCCTACAATGAGCAGTTCTTC	CASSLGWVASSYNEQFF
TRBD1	TRBJ2-1	TRBV10-3	NA	TGTGCCATCAGTGAGTGGCGGCAGGGGGACTACAATGAGCAGTTCTTC	CAISEWRQGDYNEQFF
NA	TRBJ2-4	TRBV27	NA	TGTGCCAGCAGTTCCCTACTAGGCGCCAAAAACATTCAGTACTTC	CASSSLLGAKNIQYF
NA	TRBJ2-1	TRBV11-3	NA	TGTGCCAGCAGCCACATGGGGCTACTCAATGAGCAGTTCTTC	CASSHMGLLNEQFF
TRBD1	TRBJ1-1	TRBV2	NA	TGTGCCAGCAGGGCCCGACAGGGCCTAAACACTGAAGCTTTCTTT	CASRARQGLNTEAFF
NA	TRBJ2-1	TRBV10-1	once	TGCGCCAGCAGTGAGGCTGGACTTGCCAATGAGCAGTTCTTC	CASSEAGLANEQFF
NA	TRBJ1-5	TRBV19	few	TGTGCCAGTAGTATGGCCCAGGGACAAGGTCAGCCCCAGCATTTT	CASSMAQGQGQPQHF
TRBD1	TRBJ1-1	TRBV18	NA	TGTGCCAGCTCACCACGAGACAGGGGCATAGTAATGAACACTGAAGCTTTCTTT	CASSPRDRGIVMNTEAFF
NA	TRBJ2-5	TRBV3-1/TRBV3-2	once	TGTGCCAGCAGCCAAGGGACACTAGCTGGAAAGACCCAGTACTTC	CASSQGTLAGKTQYF
TRBD1	TRBJ2-1	TRBV4-2	NA	TGTGCCAGCAGCCCACGAACAGGGGATGAGCAGTTCTTC	CASSPRTGDEQFF
NA	TRBJ1-3	TRBV6-5	NA	TGTGCCAGCACCACCGGGGGGTCTGGAAACACCATATATTTT	CASTTGGSGNTIYF
NA	TRBJ1-2	TRBV7-2	NA	TGTGCCAGCAGCTTAGCGGCAGGGGTAGATGGCTACACCTTC	CASSLAAGVDGYTF
TRBD2	TRBJ2-7	TRBV11-2	NA	TGTGCCAGCAGCTTAGCCCCAGCGGGAGTGGACGAGCAGTACTTC	CASSLAPAGVDEQYF
NA	TRBJ1-5	TRBV7-8	once	TGTGCCAGCAGCCCTTCCCGCGGGGGTAGCAATCAGCCCCAGCATTTT	CASSPSRGGSNQPQHF
NA	TRBJ2-2	TRBV9	NA	TGTGCCAGCAGCATCCACAGGGAAACCGGGGAGCTGTTTTTT	CASSIHRETGELFF
TRBD2	TRBJ2-7	TRBV12-5	NA	TGTGCTAGTGGTTTGTTCCCGACTAGCGGGGGGGCCGTGTTCTTTGGCGAGCAGTACTTC	CASGLFPTSGGAVFFGEQYF
NA	TRBJ1-1	TRBV7-6	once	TGTGCCAGCAGCCCAATGCCCGAGGACAGCCTGAACACTGAAGCTTTCTTT	CASSPMPEDSLNTEAFF
NA	TRBJ2-7	TRBV7-9	NA	TGTGCCACCTCATCCCAGACAGGCCCCTACGAGCAGTACTTC	CATSSQTGPYEQYF
NA	TRBJ1-2	TRBV19	NA	TGTGCCAGTAGTACAACTAACTATGGCTACACCTTC	CASSTTNYGYTF
TRBD1	TRBJ2-2	TRBV7-9	NA	TGTGCCAGCAGCTTTGTTGGGACAGGGTCCACCGGGGAGCTGTTTTTT	CASSFVGTGSTGELFF
NA	TRBJ1-1	TRBV6-4	NA	TGTGCCAGCAGTGTGATACAGGGCACTGAAGCTTTCTTT	CASSVIQGTEAFF
NA	TRBJ1-1	TRBV6-5	NA	TGTGCCAGCAGTTACGCCACCGCGGGATTGAACACTGAAGCTTTCTTT	CASSYATAGLNTEAFF
NA	TRBJ1-1	TRBV3-1/TRBV3-2	NA	TGTGCCAGCAGCCCCACTCTTACGAACACTGAAGCTTTCTTT	CASSPTLTNTEAFF
TRBD1	TRBJ1-3	TRBV18	NA	TGTGCCAGCCTGGACAGGTTCGGAAACACCATATATTTT	CASLDRFGNTIYF
NA	TRBJ2-3	TRBV30	once	TGTGCCTGGAGCAGGGACAACACAGATACGCAGTATTTT	CAWSRDNTDTQYF
NA	TRBJ1-5	TRBV28	NA	TGTGCCAGTCTTATGGGGGGGGGAGGAGTCCCCTACCCGGTTCAGCCCCAGCATTTT	CASLMGGGGVPYPVQPQHF
NA	TRBJ1-1	TRBV30	NA	TGTGCCTGGAGATTTCGCGGTGAAGCTTTCTTT	CAWRFRGEAFF
NA	TRBJ1-5	TRBV16	NA	TGTGCCAGCAGCCAAATCACAGGGAATCAGCCCCAGCATTTT	CASSQITGNQPQHF
TRBD1	TRBJ1-1	TRBV28	NA	TGTGCCAGCTTAACCCCGGGACAGGGAGGTACGGCGAACACTGAAGCTTTCTTT	CASLTPGQGGTANTEAFF
NA	TRBJ1-5	TRBV19	NA	TGTGCCAGTAGTACCCATCAATCACCCCAGCATTTT	CASSTHQSPQHF
NA	TRBJ1-5	TRBV3-1/TRBV3-2	NA	TGTGCCAGCAGCCGTGGGGGGGGGCATCAGCCCCAGCATTTT	CASSRGGGHQPQHF
TRBD1	TRBJ1-2	TRBV7-9	NA	TGTGCCAGCAGATCCCTACAGGGGGGGACTGGCTACACCTTC	CASRSLQGGTGYTF
NA	TRBJ1-6	TRBV3-1/TRBV3-2	NA	TGTGCCAGCAGCCAAGGTCGGTCAAATAATTCACCCCTCCACTTT	CASSQGRSNNSPLHF
TRBD1	TRBJ2-1	TRBV2	NA	TGTGCCAGTACTGGACAGGGTAATGAGCAGTTCTTC	CASTGQGNEQFF
NA	TRBJ1-6	TRBV9	NA	TGTGCCAGCAGCGCCGATAATTCACCCCTCCACTTT	CASSADNSPLHF
NA	TRBJ1-1	TRBV15	NA	TGTGCCACCTCTGGACAGTTGAACACTGAAGCTTTCTTT	CATSGQLNTEAFF
NA	TRBJ2-7	TRBV11-3	NA	TGTGCCAGCAGCTCGGCGGCGGGGCCCACCTACGAGCAGTACTTC	CASSSAAGPTYEQYF
NA	TRBJ2-7	TRBV9	NA	TGTGCCAGCAGCGCAGACCTTGACACCTTTTACGAGCAGTACTTC	CASSADLDTFYEQYF
TRBD2	TRBJ2-2	TRBV4-2	few	TGTGCCAGCAGCCAAGTAGGGGCGGGAGGTGGCACCGGGGAGCTGTTTTTT	CASSQVGAGGGTGELFF
TRBD1	TRBJ2-2	TRBV24-1	NA	TGTGCCACCAGTGATTCCAGGGTTTCCCAGGGGGCCCACGGGGAGCTGTTTTTT	CATSDSRVSQGAHGELFF
NA	TRBJ1-2	TRBV27	NA	TGTGCCAGCAGACGACAGCCCTATGGCTACACCTTC	CASRRQPYGYTF
NA	TRBJ2-3	TRBV4-1	NA	TGCGCCACCGCGCGTACCACGAGTAATACGCAGTATTTT	CATARTTSNTQYF
NA	TRBJ2-3	TRBV4-2	NA	TGTGCCAGCAGCCAAAGCCCTGGGGAGGTCACAGATACGCAGTATTTT	CASSQSPGEVTDTQYF
TRBD1	TRBJ2-7	TRBV13	NA	TGTGCCAGCAGCCCATTGGGGACAGGGCACTACGAGCAGTACTTC	CASSPLGTGHYEQYF
NA	TRBJ1-4	TRBV7-9	NA	TGTGCCAGCAGCAAGGGGGACACAAGGAATGAAAAACTGTTTTTT	CASSKGDTRNEKLFF
TRBD2	TRBJ2-3	TRBV10-1	NA	TGCGCCAGCGCCAAAGGAAGCGGGGGGATTTGGGATACGCAGTATTTT	CASAKGSGGIWDTQYF
NA	TRBJ2-7	TRBV10-3	NA	TGTGCCATCACGAACGGGAGCGTGTACGAGCAGTACTTC	CAITNGSVYEQYF
NA	TRBJ1-1	TRBV24-1	few	TGTGCCACCAGTGATTTGACAGAAGCTTTCTTT	CATSDLTEAFF
TRBD2	TRBJ2-7	TRBV28	NA	TGTGCCAGCAGTTTATGGCGGACTAGCGGGAGGGTCTACGAGCAGTACTTC	CASSLWRTSGRVYEQYF
NA	TRBJ2-7	TRBV4-1	NA	TGCGCCAGCAGCCAAGTGGACTTGGGAGCCGCTCGCGAGCAGTACTTC	CASSQVDLGAAREQYF
NA	TRBJ2-6	TRBV7-3	NA	TGTGCCAGCAGCTTAACAGGGGGCTCTGGGGCCAACGTCCTGACTTTC	CASSLTGGSGANVLTF
TRBD2	TRBJ2-7	TRBV4-1	NA	TGCGCCAGCAGCCAAATTGGCCTAGCGGGAGCCGACGGCTACGAGCAGTACTTC	CASSQIGLAGADGYEQYF